Listed below are T cell receptor beta chains from one sample, sequenced in a study of shared clonotypes between healthy human individuals. Some clones are missing from TCRdb's copy, which holds only in-frame ones; the method was immunoSEQ multiplex PCR. The table records 2 million to 2.5 million clones, 80% to 95% of them present only once. Sequencing input: naive CD4+ T cells from PBMCs. Receptor source: a man younger than 35 in good health. Some clones in this sample may be carry-over from other donors' samples. Both conserved end residues are trimmed from each CDR3. A D gene is named only where the DNA matches it firmly. Not all rows give a size; the values are once, few, many and, for expanded clones, a class.

cdr3_aa j_call v_call clone_size d_call
ASSLGTSGILSTDTQY TRBJ2-3 TRBV11-3 . TRBD2
ASSSGQGYNEQF TRBJ2-1 TRBV4-2 once TRBD1
ASSLGSSGYEQY TRBJ2-7 TRBV5-1 . TRBD2
ASSRGDSLAGEQY TRBJ2-7 TRBV11-2 . TRBD2
ASSVVTGELF TRBJ2-2 TRBV9 . .
ASSAKPPGTSGSYNEQF TRBJ2-1 TRBV2 . TRBD2
ASSDRGVTDTQY TRBJ2-3 TRBV28 . .
ASSLLPGQGDGELF TRBJ2-2 TRBV28 . TRBD1
ASSSRGTGNTEAF TRBJ1-1 TRBV5-1 . .
ASNLYNEQF TRBJ2-1 TRBV6-1 once .
ATSRSYAGAGNTIY TRBJ1-3 TRBV15 . .
ASSMIRGTGWDTQY TRBJ2-3 TRBV19 . .
ASSRPESTDTQY TRBJ2-3 TRBV5-1 . .
ASRDVSSYNEQF TRBJ2-1 TRBV9 . .
ASSAGQGRGTNEKLF TRBJ1-4 TRBV6-1 . TRBD1
ASRGGSPYEQY . TRBV7-9 once .
ASSQVAGGDGNIQY TRBJ2-4 TRBV7-8 . TRBD2
ASSTVPGSRYGYT TRBJ1-2 TRBV7-2 once .
ASYMTSGRSDTQY TRBJ2-3 TRBV5-1 . TRBD2
ASSTGGANGYT TRBJ1-2 TRBV5-1 . TRBD1
ASSHRQGEGSPLH TRBJ1-6 TRBV4-3 . TRBD1
ASSVGPTNEKLF TRBJ1-4 TRBV9 once .
ASFPGGTTNSYEQY TRBJ2-7 TRBV2 . TRBD2
ASSEGGMVRSLNQPQH TRBJ1-5 TRBV10-2 . .
ASSQTVNSGNTIY TRBJ1-3 TRBV11-1 once .
ASSLNPGNEQF TRBJ2-1 TRBV5-1 . .
ASSAVAKETQY TRBJ2-5 TRBV6-5 . .
TSSQVSGKPTDTQY TRBJ2-3 TRBV1 . .
ASSLTSGVLYTQY TRBJ2-3 TRBV27 . TRBD2
ASSPRLAGGWRY TRBJ2-5 TRBV14 . TRBD2
AWTMSRQALGDTQY TRBJ2-3 TRBV30 once .
ASSTPQGSGELF TRBJ2-2 TRBV11-2 . TRBD1
ASSERTASNEKLF TRBJ1-4 TRBV9 . .
ASSLGLAAKNEQF TRBJ2-1 TRBV11-3 once TRBD2
ASSSRTSGGLETQY TRBJ2-5 TRBV5-4 . TRBD2
ASSEIEVRDEQF TRBJ2-1 TRBV7-8 . .
ASSPQQALRSNNEQF TRBJ2-1 TRBV18 . .
ASRDRGIKDTQY TRBJ2-3 TRBV19 once TRBD1
AARDGPVGQPQH TRBJ1-5 TRBV10-3 . .
ASSPRQDSYEQY TRBJ2-7 TRBV9 . .
ASSKRTAQETQY TRBJ2-5 TRBV19 . .
ASSFRTGVDTQY TRBJ2-3 TRBV11-3 . TRBD1
ATNPMGGAGRAGANVLT TRBJ2-6 TRBV15 once .
ASSWGDGAYEQY TRBJ2-7 TRBV5-1 . .
ASSQLDTGLF TRBJ2-2 TRBV4-1 once .
ASSRGTSTSSYEQY TRBJ2-7 TRBV4-1 . .